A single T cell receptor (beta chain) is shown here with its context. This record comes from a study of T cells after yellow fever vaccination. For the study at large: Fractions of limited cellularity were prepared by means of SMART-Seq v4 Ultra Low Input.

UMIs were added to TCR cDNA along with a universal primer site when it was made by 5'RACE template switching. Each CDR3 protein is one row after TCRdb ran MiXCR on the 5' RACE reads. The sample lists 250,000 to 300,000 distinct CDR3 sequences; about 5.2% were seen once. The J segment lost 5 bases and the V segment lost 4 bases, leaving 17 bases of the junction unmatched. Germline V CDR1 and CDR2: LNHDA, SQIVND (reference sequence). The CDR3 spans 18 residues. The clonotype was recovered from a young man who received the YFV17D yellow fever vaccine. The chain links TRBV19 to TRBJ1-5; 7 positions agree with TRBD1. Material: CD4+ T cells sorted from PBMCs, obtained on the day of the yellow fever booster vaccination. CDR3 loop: CASSTYPGQQDGHQPQHF. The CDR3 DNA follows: TGTGCCAGTAGTACCTATCCGGGACAGCAGGACGGTCATCAGCCCCAGCATTTT. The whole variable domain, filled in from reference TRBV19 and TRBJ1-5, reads DGGITQSPKYLFRKEGQNVTLSCEQNLNHDAMYWYRQDPGQGLRLIYYSQIVNDFQKGDIAEGYSVSREKKESFPLTVTSAQKNPTAFYLCASSTYPGQQDGHQPQHFGDGTRLSIL.